This TCR beta chain was sequenced for a study of CD8 T cells in ankylosing spondylitis. From germline, CDR1 is DFQATT and CDR2 SNEGSKA (reference sequence). This CDR3 is built from 14 residues. The V and J ends lost 2 bases and 5 bases respectively, with 13 bases between them. With molecular barcodes, quantitative 5'-RACE was used to make the TCR beta libraries. TCRdb passed the 5' RACE reads through MiXCR, listing each CDR3 protein once. This sample has some 250,000 distinct CDR3 sequences; around 25% occur once, and the top ten carry roughly 0.67%. This clonotype was observed a few times. What it binds is unknown. Study results and limitations: Matched synovial fluid from ankylosing spondylitis patients was reported to be enriched for disease-linked clones. About 8 highly homologous variants made up a TCR beta motif that seemed to typify ankylosing spondylitis blood. The authors found the disease-linked clones to be CD8+ and relatively rare in peripheral blood.

V gene TRBV20-1 combines with J gene TRBJ1-5; no reliable D call. Sequencing was carried out using blood, either unsorted or a sorted T cell fraction (not recorded which). This clonotype was obtained from a male donor with ankylosing spondylitis or in good health (not recorded which). The CDR3 reads CSARRGVSDQPQHF. The DNA of the CDR3 is TGCAGTGCTAGACGCGGGGTATCCGATCAGCCCCAGCATTTT.